This T cell receptor beta chain was captured by sequencing in a study of blood T cell repertoires in COVID-19. Study details: The origin of the acute and convalescent COVID-19 samples was the United States, Italy and Spain. T cells, B-cell-depleted T cells, or PBMCs supplied cDNA or gDNA.

Germline values: CDR1 SGHTA, CDR2 FQGTGA. This CDR3 is built from 15 residues. V gave up 2 bases and J gave up 4 bases; unmatched junction bases: 3. The data were produced by immunoSEQ multiplex PCR, yet TCRdb's version contains in-frame clones alone and is incomplete. Altogether around 250,000 clones are present, more than 85% being singletons, with the ten largest covering 1.5% to 2%. For recovered donors of Cohort 3, there were two negative PCRs, clearance, or symptom resolution. V gene TRBV7-3 combines with J gene TRBJ2-1; 9 bases match TRBD2. The clonotype originates from a woman in her fifties or sixties who had recovered from COVID-19. The material sequenced was PBMCs or T cells enriched from blood (not recorded which). This CDR3 is CASSLGTSPYNEQFF. The CDR3 DNA sequence: TGTGCCAGCAGCTTAGGGACTAGCCCATACAATGAGCAGTTCTTC.